Listed here is a single TCR beta chain. Its antigen is unidentified. The PCR made use of 60 Vbeta and 13 Jbeta primers. Sequencing used immunoSEQ multiplex PCR; TCRdb keeps in-frame clones, though not all of them. The table records some 150,000 clones, 60% to 85% of them present only once. These data belong to a study of cytomegalovirus exposure and HLA in healthy donors. Germline CDR1 is MDHEN and CDR2 is SYDVKM. The V and J ends lost 5 bases and 4 bases, in that order; junction bases with no gene match: 8. The CDR3 is made up of 16 amino acids. Study conclusions and caveats: Later analysis indicated greater clonal expansion among HLA-associated TCR beta chains than among equally common other chains. Analyzed later, association rates of TCRs varied across HLA loci, with DRB1 most and HLA-C fewest.

Healthy bone marrow donors made up the cohort. The receptor's source is a man aged 40-55 years in good health and CMV-seropositive. The chain combines TRBV28 with TRBJ1-2; 12 nucleotides align to TRBD1. Input material: PBMCs. The CDR3, as DNA: TGTGCCAGCAGTCGAGGTCCGGGACAGGGGGCCTATGGCTACACCTTC. Amino acid sequence: CASSRGPGQGAYGYTF.